This T cell receptor beta chain was found in a study of early T cells in non-severe SARS-CoV-2 infection. TCRdb passed the 5' RACE reads through MiXCR, listing each CDR3 protein once. This repertoire shows 85,000 to 95,000 distinct CDR3 sequences, approximately 15% found once; its top ten account for approximately 0.5%. This CDR3 region has 18 residues. The V end lost 7 bases, the J end lost 1 base, and 23 bases lay between the germline ends. CDR1 and CDR2 (germline): MNHEY, SVGEGT. The chain recombines TRBV6-2 or TRBV6-3 with TRBJ1-5; possible D gene TRBD1, 6 bases. The sequence was collected from an adult who was a healthcare worker with PCR-confirmed SARS-CoV-2 infection or an uninfected control (not recorded which). Sequencing was done on a sample of whole blood. The CDR3 is CASNFYHGARGSNQPQHF. CDR3 bases: TGTGCCAGCAACTTTTATCATGGTGCGAGGGGGAGCAATCAGCCCCAGCATTTT.